The text below deals with one T cell receptor (beta chain). Its antigen remains unidentified. The CDR3 is made up of 14 amino acids. Germline loops: CDR1 MNHEY, CDR2 SVGAGI. The V segment lost 5 bases and the J segment 3 bases; nucleotides outside the gene matches: 2. This sample was included in a study of cytomegalovirus exposure and HLA in healthy donors. Whole-study results and caveats: Altogether, 150 to 200 TCR beta chains were recorded as cytomegalovirus-associated.

Profiling relied on immunoSEQ multiplex PCR, and the TCRdb table lists in-frame clones only, not all of them. This sample has 65,000 to 70,000 clones, with approximately 91% found just once. V usage is TRBV6-5 and J usage is TRBJ2-3, with TRBD2 matching 10 bases. This TCR was recovered from a man younger than 35 in good health and CMV-seronegative. The sample consisted of PBMCs. CDR3 coding DNA: TGTGCCAGCAGTCTGGGACTAGCGACAGATACGCAGTATTTT. This codes for CASSLGLATDTQYF.